The 21 T cell receptor beta chains presented below share a single source sample, sequenced in a study of blood T cell repertoires in COVID-19. The data were produced by immunoSEQ multiplex PCR, yet TCRdb's version contains in-frame clones alone and is incomplete. Of about 230,000 clones detected, over 80% appear once; the ten largest clones hold around 2.5%. The sequencing input was peripheral blood. These TCRs come from a woman in her seventies with active or convalescent COVID-19.

The chain employs TRBV28 and TRBJ2-3; 11 positions agree with TRBD2. The CDR3 totals 15 residues. Trimming cost V 6 bases and J 6 bases; bases outside gene matches: 8. Germline V gives CDR1 MDHEN, CDR2 SYDVKM. The CDR3 region has the DNA TGTGCCAGCAGCCCCCATAGCGGGAGGGTGGATACGCAGTATTTT. Protein: CASSPHSGRVDTQYF.

The chain combines TRBV11-2 with TRBJ2-7; D possibly corresponds to TRBD2 (5 bases). The ends were cut back, 3 bases at V and 3 bases at J, with 6 bases in the middle. Germline V gives CDR1 SGHAT, CDR2 FQNNGV. This CDR3 region has 12 residues. For the CDR3, the DNA is TGTGCCAGCAGCTTTGAGGGCTACGAGCAGTACTTC. Its protein is CASSFEGYEQYF. Filled out from reference TRBV11-2 and TRBJ2-7, the complete variable domain reads EAGVAQSPRYKIIEKRQSVAFWCNPISGHATLYWYQQILGQGPKLLIQFQNNGVVDDSQLPKDRFSAERLKGVDSTLKIQPAKLEDSAVYLCASSFEGYEQYFGPGTRLTVT.

The chain has TRBV12-3 or TRBV12-4 and TRBJ1-5, with D uncertain. Trimming pared 2 bases from V and 6 bases from J, leaving 8 bases between. The CDR3 contains 13 residues. CDR3 residues: CASSLIRGQPQHF. The CDR3 nucleotides are TGTGCCAGCAGTTTAATCCGGGGTCAGCCCCAGCATTTT.

V usage is TRBV4-1 and J usage is TRBJ2-7; TRBD2 might be the D (6 bases). Germline V CDR1 and CDR2: MGHRA, YSYEKL. This CDR3 is built from 18 residues. V lost 1 base to trimming and J lost 2 bases, with 21 bases between them. CDR3 sequence reads: CASSQGPTGGFQPYEQYF. CDR3 coding DNA: TGCGCCAGCAGCCAAGGTCCCACCGGGGGATTCCAACCCTACGAGCAGTACTTC.

This chain uses TRBV28 with TRBJ2-7; 8 bases are a match to TRBD1. Germline trimming cut 6 bases from V and 5 bases from J; bases unmatched to any gene: 15. CDR3 length: 16 amino acids. CDR1 MDHEN and CDR2 SYDVKM come from the germline V gene. This chain's CDR3 is CASSLPSLDRANEQYF. CDR3 bases: TGTGCCAGCAGCTTACCCTCTTTGGACAGGGCGAACGAGCAGTACTTC.

The genes are TRBV5-1 and TRBJ2-7; 10 nucleotides line up with TRBD1. V dropped 1 base and J dropped 8; count of bases not matched to a gene: 9. The length of the CDR3 is 15 residues. Germline V gene data show CDR1 as SGHRS and CDR2 as YFSETQ. The CDR3 DNA reads TGCGCCAGCAGCTTGACCCCGGGACAGGGGAACCAGCAGTACTTC. Amino acids: CASSLTPGQGNQQYF.

The chain has TRBV29-1 and TRBJ2-5; D unresolved. This CDR3 has 11 residues. Trimming took 6 bases from V and 5 from J, leaving 10 bases between them. The germline V gene has CDR1 SQVTM and CDR2 ANQGSEA. The CDR3 is CSVKQRETQYF. The CDR3 DNA reads as TGCAGCGTGAAGCAGAGGGAGACCCAGTACTTC.

This clone has a handful of counts. The DNA for the CDR3 is TGCGCCAGCAGCCTCCGGGACAGAAATGAAAAACTGTTTTTT. Translated: CASSLRDRNEKLFF. J is TRBJ1-4 and V is TRBV5-1; 7 nucleotides align to TRBD1. Germline assignment: CDR1 SGHRS and CDR2 YFSETQ. This CDR3 has 14 amino acids. Losses at the gene ends were 4 bases for V and 5 bases for J; bases not matched to a gene: 5.

The chain recombines TRBV10-2 with TRBJ2-7; 10 bases align to TRBD2. The V gene end was trimmed by 3 bases and the J gene end by 0 bases; junction bases not matched to a gene: 5. This CDR3 has 16 residues. In germline, CDR1 is WSHSY, CDR2 SAAADI. In DNA, the CDR3 is TGCGCCAGCAGTGATCCGGGACTAGCGAGCTCCTACGAGCAGTACTTC. This encodes CASSDPGLASSYEQYF.

This rearrangement joins TRBV29-1 to TRBJ1-1; the D gene is possibly TRBD1 (5 bases). The CDR3 is 15 amino acids. The germline gives CDR1 SQVTM, CDR2 ANQGSEA. Trimming left V 8 bases short and J 10 bases short, with 29 bases between. The CDR3 reads CSFLDRPGRPTGAFF. CDR3 bases: TGCAGCTTTCTCGATCGCCCAGGGCGCCCCACGGGAGCTTTCTTT.

The gene calls are TRBV18 and TRBJ1-1, with D maybe TRBD1 (5 bases). V was trimmed by 3 bases and J by 1 base, leaving 12 bases between them. The CDR3 sequence is 15 residues long. Looked up from germline, CDR1 is KGHSH and CDR2 is LQKENI. The CDR3 reads CASSPSTAENTEAFF. CDR3 in DNA: TGTGCCAGCTCACCCTCGACAGCTGAGAACACTGAAGCTTTCTTT.

The chain carries TRBV30 and TRBJ2-4, with 8 bases matching TRBD2. The CDR3 loop spans 13 amino acids. Germline values: CDR1 GTSNPN, CDR2 SVGIG (reference sequence). V gave up 3 bases and J gave up 7 bases; unmatched junction bases: 5. For the CDR3, the DNA is TGTGCCTGGAGCGCGACTAGCGCGAACATTCAGTACTTC. Translated, it gives CAWSATSANIQYF.

This chain joins TRBV24-1 and TRBJ2-1; D is ambiguous. Trimming removed 2 bases at V and 11 bases at J, with 15 bases between. The length of the CDR3 is 14 residues. Per germline, CDR1 KGHDR and CDR2 SFDVKD. This CDR3 is CATSDSSRIPKQFF. The CDR3 nucleotides read TGTGCCACCAGTGATTCTTCCAGGATTCCAAAGCAGTTCTTC.

The chain combines TRBV9 with TRBJ1-2; D perhaps matches TRBD1 (5 bases). The CDR3 has 14 residues. Per germline, CDR1 SGDLS and CDR2 YYNGEE. Trimming cost V 0 bases and J 8 bases, with 14 bases left between them. The CDR3 protein is CASSVGMAGWGYTF. The CDR3 DNA follows: TGTGCCAGCAGCGTAGGAATGGCAGGGTGGGGCTACACCTTC.

V gene TRBV19 combines with J gene TRBJ2-7, with D tentatively TRBD1 (5 bases). V shed 7 bases and J shed 6 bases, with 13 bases lying between them. Germline lookup yields CDR1 LNHDA and CDR2 SQIVND (reference sequence). The CDR3 is made up of 12 amino acids. CDR3 bases: TGTGCCAGTAAAGGGGCTCATCGCGAGCAGTACTTC. Encoded protein: CASKGAHREQYF. The variable domain in full, with the rest retrieved from reference TRBV19 and TRBJ2-7, is DGGITQSPKYLFRKEGQNVTLSCEQNLNHDAMYWYRQDPGQGLRLIYYSQIVNDFQKGDIAEGYSVSREKKESFPLTVTSAQKNPTAFYLCASKGAHREQYFGPGTRLTVT.

The gene calls are TRBV29-1 and TRBJ1-1; unclear D gene. The V gene's germline CDR1 is SQVTM and CDR2 ANQGSEA. The CDR3 sequence is 11 residues long. Trimming removed 2 bases at V and 11 bases at J, with 12 bases between. In DNA form, the CDR3 reads TGCAGCGTTGAATCCCAACCGGGGGCTTTCTTT. It is translated as CSVESQPGAFF.

V is TRBV29-1 and J is TRBJ1-2; a weak D match, TRBD1 (5 bases). Trimming removed 6 bases from V and 0 bases from J, with 23 bases in between. CDR1 is SQVTM and CDR2 is ANQGSEA in the germline V gene. The CDR3 contains 17 residues. CDR3: CSVGRAGFTAANYGYTF. CDR3 bases: TGCAGCGTGGGCCGTGCAGGGTTTACGGCCGCTAACTATGGCTACACCTTC. Looking up the rest from reference TRBV29-1 and TRBJ1-2 gives the full variable domain: SAVISQKPSRDICQRGTSLTIQCQVDSQVTMMFWYRQQPGQSLTLIATANQGSEATYESGFVIDKFPISRPNLTFSTLTVSNMSPEDSSIYLCSVGRAGFTAANYGYTFGSGTRLTVV.

In nucleotides, the CDR3 is TGTGCCAGCAGCCGACTAGCGGGAGGGGTGGATACGCAGTATTTT. This translates into CASSRLAGGVDTQYF. This sequence joins TRBV6-6 and TRBJ2-3; 14 bases map to TRBD2. V lost 6 bases to trimming and J lost 6 bases; unmatched junction nucleotides: 5. CDR1 is MNHNY, CDR2 SVGAGI, per germline (reference sequence). The CDR3 has 15 amino acids.

The CDR3 reads CASSSTGRSTGELFF. The CDR3 nucleotides are TGTGCCAGCAGCTCAACAGGCAGATCAACCGGGGAGCTGTTTTTT. V is TRBV11-3 and J is TRBJ2-2, with D maybe TRBD1 (5 bases). CDR3 size: 15 residues. Germline V gene lookup returns CDR1 SGHNT and CDR2 YENEEA. With 4 bases removed from V and 5 bases from J, the gap between germline ends came to 14 bases.

The table lists this clone with a count of one. This sequence joins TRBV2 and TRBJ1-1; D might be TRBD1 (5 bases). Trimming left V 3 bases short and J 1 base short, with 9 bases between. Germline CDR1 reads SNHLY; CDR2 reads FYNNEI. The CDR3 is made up of 14 amino acids. The CDR3 DNA is TGTGCCAGCAGTGAGGCGGGGGAGAACACTGAAGCTTTCTTT. This translates into CASSEAGENTEAFF.

The chain uses TRBV5-6 and TRBJ1-4; no definite D call. From germline, CDR1 is SGHDT and CDR2 YYEEEE. With 7 bases removed from V and 6 bases from J, the gap between germline ends came to 10 bases. This CDR3 is built from 12 residues. CDR3 DNA sequence: TGTGCCAGCGCAGGCTCAGATGAAAAACTGTTTTTT. Encoded protein: CASAGSDEKLFF.